The sequence of this TCR beta chain was determined in a study of cytomegalovirus exposure and HLA in healthy donors (dated by TCRdb to about 2017). Background on the whole study: In an earlier analysis of under 600 of the donors, approximately 260 Gb of sequence data and approximately 120 million unique TCR beta sequences from about 190 million T cells were reported. An early release covering approximately 600 HLA-typed donors comprised about 290 gigabases of sequencing data and approximately 85 million unique TCR sequences. The genetic ancestry cluster associated with self-reported Caucasian donors included 81% of the roughly 400 genotyped donors. The study aimed to test whether cataloging public T cell receptors could reveal signatures of past pathogen exposure. The study used immunosequencing to profile the T cell repertoires of approximately 690 subjects and linked those repertoires to cytomegalovirus serostatus. Along with the approximately 700-subject first cohort, a separate validation cohort of some 130 different subjects was used. To predict cytomegalovirus infection status, the study brought together high-throughput TCR immunosequencing, statistical association of individual TCRs with disease status, and machine learning. A later analysis re-examined previously published TCR beta repertoires from more than 600 donors and added high-resolution HLA genotyping to investigate patterns of TCR occurrence. Rather than using new phenotypic data, the later analysis identified candidate immune exposures from TCR beta sequences and from how often those sequences occurred across donors. In an earlier analysis of roughly 540 of the donors, high-throughput TCR beta sequencing was used to judge whether each TCR beta V gene segment behaved as functional or pseudogenic. Alongside the repertoire data, information on donor age, sex, ethnicity and CMV serostatus was compiled. Genome-wide SNP genotypes for about 55% of the roughly 670 donors were used in a later genetic analysis, which treated that subset as a discovery cohort. Every discovery cohort repertoire had been produced on one sequencing platform. HLA typing included class I and class II loci at four-digit resolution. Typing coverage differed by locus: A, B, C, DRB1 and DQB1 were typed in roughly 620-630 donors, DQA1 in roughly 500, DPA1 in over 600, and DPB1 in around 440. A handful of DR-DQ haplotypes were handled as single units for association and clustering because linkage in the cohort was strong. Among roughly 400 genotyped donors of the cohort, an average of around 240,000 unique TCR beta nucleotide sequences was sequenced per donor, of which 15% to 20% were non-productive. The research as a whole found: Presence/absence analyses assumed roughly uniform sequencing depth across donors, an assumption that may not hold. A further reported finding was that TCR beta sequences accurately predicted the HLA-A and HLA-B alleles for most subjects in the first cohort. Most TCR sequences were seen in very few donors, while some public TCRs were found in many individuals. A later genetic analysis reported fewer N-insertions in productive TCRs among donors in an Asian-associated ancestry cluster than the roughly 640-donor mean. According to the authors, the approach could potentially be generalized to other disease states and immunological phenotypes. According to a later analysis, parvovirus B19, influenza, CMV and Epstein-Barr virus appeared linked to several top co-occurrence clusters. In a later analysis, around 17,000 TCR beta sequences were associated with specific HLA alleles at a false discovery rate of 0.05. In a later genetic analysis, a missense DCLRE1C variant was associated with V-gene and J-gene trimming of TCR beta chains, and the association was replicated in an independent cohort. Most CMV-associated TCR beta chains appeared to be HLA-restricted in a later analysis, and the HLA associations seemed to be driven largely by CMV exposure. When HLA alleles, especially DR and DQ, strongly co-occurred, TCR associations were difficult to assign to individual alleles. Because counts were too low, 15 or so rarely observed V segments, including chromosome 9 orphons, were excluded from the earlier analysis of 500 to 700 of the donors. This cohort had only TCR beta chains sequenced, and the lack of alpha or paired-chain data limited which features could be detected. The classifier was reported to diagnose cytomegalovirus status with high specificity and sensitivity in both the original cohort and the validation cohort. In a later analysis, TCR association rates were found to vary across HLA loci, with the most associated TCRs seen for DRB1 alleles and the fewest for HLA-C alleles. Linkage disequilibrium might explain the correlated functional status among segregating V segments, but an unknown experimental factor could not be ruled out. A cluster of highly shared sequence variants was judged likely to be a technical artifact of the sequencing pipeline. Broadly in line with IMGT annotations, most TCR beta V segments showed up in productive rearrangements about 87% or about 30% of the time in an earlier analysis of approximately 640 of the donors. Because the 87-base-pair reads could not distinguish some IMGT-functional V segments, including TRBV6-2 and TRBV6-3, those segments were excluded. For the cohort, immune exposure information was limited to CMV serostatus. In a later analysis, HLA-associated TCR beta chains were found to be more clonally expanded and to have lower generation probabilities than equally common non-associated chains. Because HLA typing was missing for some donors at each locus, association tests included only the typed subset. In vitro tests confirmed that a few of the cytomegalovirus-associated TCR beta chains recognize cytomegalovirus antigens. A total of roughly 160 TCR beta chains were listed by the study as associated with cytomegalovirus.

The library was prepared using the immunoSEQ multiplex PCR assay. A mixture of 60 forward primers for TCR Vbeta segments and 13 reverse primers for TCR Jbeta segments was used in the multiplex PCR. The CDR3 region of rearranged TCR beta genes was amplified from genomic DNA by a multiplex PCR assay. On the Illumina HiSeq System, the amplified TCR beta libraries were sequenced as 87-base-pair reads. In the paper's pipeline: A later analysis tallied tens of millions of unique TCR beta chains across the 550 to 850 repertoires, and about 10 million of those chains were shared by two or more donors. To remove PCR and sequencing errors, raw reads were error-corrected and collapsed into unique sequences using a nearest-neighbor algorithm that merged closely related sequences. Alignment of CDR3 sequences to IMGT reference sequences was used to assign V, D and J gene segments. For a sequence to be retained, a match of at least six nucleotides was required to both a V gene segment and a J gene segment. A rearrangement was called productive if the CDR3 had no stop codons and remained in frame with V and J, and every other rearrangement was called non-productive. CDR3 was defined according to IMGT convention as the region running from the second conserved V-encoded cysteine to the conserved J-encoded phenylalanine. The earlier analysis of about 590 of the donors excluded sequences that lacked an unambiguous match to a single V gene segment. In an earlier analysis of more than 500 of the donors, a V segment was called functional when productive rearrangements were above 56.7%, and segregating when the standard deviation between donors exceeded 5%. A statistical classification framework was built to diagnose cytomegalovirus status from the catalog of TCR beta chain sequences. In a later analysis, TCR nucleotide sequences were compared against IMGT/GENE-DB human TR gene sequences so that V and J genes could be assigned. A later analysis assigned CDR3 sequences and most-parsimonious VDJ recombination scenarios with the TCRdist pipeline. In a later analysis, each TCR beta chain was defined by its CDR3 amino acid sequence together with its V-gene family, and reads without a unique V-gene family were excluded. To address suspected cross-contamination and a sequencing artifact, a later analysis removed 592 highly shared, low-generation-probability nucleotide sequences. In a later analysis, a clonal expansion index was calculated for each public chain from normalized within-repertoire ranks of inferred template counts. Generation probabilities in a later analysis came from a VDJ recombination model fitted to out-of-frame rearrangements, and those results were checked against IGoR. In a later analysis, hypergeometric tests were used to score TCR-TCR, TCR-HLA and TCR-CMV co-occurrence, with a repertoire-size bias correction applied to TCR pairs. In a later analysis, false discovery rates were estimated by permuting HLA or CMV assignments 20 times. A later analysis grouped co-occurring TCRs with DBSCAN, adding TCRdist sequence similarity when clustering within HLA-allele-positive subsets. For co-occurrence clustering, repertoires with fewer than 30,000 or more than 120,000 public chains were excluded, along with a handful of repertoires with anomalous nucleotide sharing. Sourced from immuneACCESS, this table was stored by TCRdb with only in-frame sequences that have V and J called. A share of the clones is absent; for the studies checked, an unresolved V gene accounts for under half, and the remainder has no known explanation. V and J calls plus clone size are reproduced from that table; the DNA served to infer D and trimming. Within this sample are 100,000 to 120,000 clones, with 70% to 80% of them counted one time only. Of the sample, 1% to 1.5% is held by the ten largest clones.

Note on this clone: Its antigen is unknown. No per-base quality is available; no much larger clone lies one base away.

V is pruned by 5 bases and J by 3 bases, leaving 7 bases of the junction without a gene match. Including cysteine and phenylalanine, the CDR3 has 16 amino acids. This entry keeps only the CDR3 DNA: 48 bases, framed from base 1. CDR1 SEHNR and CDR2 FQNEAQ were looked up in the germline V gene (reference sequence). The cohort comprised more than 550 healthy bone marrow donors. All cohort members were sampled while nominally healthy, although unrecorded immune exposures were likely present. The donor tested CMV seronegative and was one of the 352 seronegative cohort members. A peripheral blood sample was provided by each donor, and peripheral blood mononuclear cells were used for TCR beta sequencing. The Qiagen DNeasy Blood Extraction Kit was used to extract genomic DNA from the blood cell samples.

The rearranged segments are TRBV7-9 and TRBJ2-3; the central 11 bases match TRBD2. Sequencing input: PBMCs. This receptor was taken from a man aged 40-49 years in good health and CMV-seronegative. The CDR3 amino acid sequence is: CASSPRLAGITDTQYF. The nucleotides are TGTGCCAGCAGCCCCCGACTAGCGGGGATAACAGATACGCAGTATTTT.